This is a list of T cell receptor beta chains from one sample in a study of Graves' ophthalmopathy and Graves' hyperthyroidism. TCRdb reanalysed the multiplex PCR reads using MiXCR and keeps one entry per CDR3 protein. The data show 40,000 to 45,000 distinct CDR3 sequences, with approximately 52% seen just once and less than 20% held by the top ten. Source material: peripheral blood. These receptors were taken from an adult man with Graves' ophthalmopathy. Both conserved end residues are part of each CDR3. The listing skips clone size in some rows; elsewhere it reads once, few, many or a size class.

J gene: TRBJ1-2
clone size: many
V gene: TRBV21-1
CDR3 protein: CASSKMADSPNYGYTF

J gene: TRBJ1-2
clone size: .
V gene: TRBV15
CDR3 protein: CATSRDFSYTF

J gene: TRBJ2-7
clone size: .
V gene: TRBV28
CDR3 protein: CASSRTQLAAQYF

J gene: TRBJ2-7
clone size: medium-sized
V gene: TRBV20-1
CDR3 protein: CSAGGQGDYEQYF

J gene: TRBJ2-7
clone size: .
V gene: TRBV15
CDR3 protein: CATSRRTGFEQYF

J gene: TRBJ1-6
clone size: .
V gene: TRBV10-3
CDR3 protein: CASNTRTGWDSPLHF

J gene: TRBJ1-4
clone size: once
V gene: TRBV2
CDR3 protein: CAGNRDRGEKLFF

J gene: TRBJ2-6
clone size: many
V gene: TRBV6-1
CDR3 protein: CASSEGVRLSGANVLTF

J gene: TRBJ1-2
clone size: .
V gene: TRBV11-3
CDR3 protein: CASSRQGNYGYTF

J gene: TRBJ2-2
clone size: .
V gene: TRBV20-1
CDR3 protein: CSATRSGPGGELFF

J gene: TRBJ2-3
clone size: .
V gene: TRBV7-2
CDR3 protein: CASSNRDNSTDTQYF

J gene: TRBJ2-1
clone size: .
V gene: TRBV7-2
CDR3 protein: CASSYTGTSGRAHEQFF

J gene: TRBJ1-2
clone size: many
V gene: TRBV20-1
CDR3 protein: CSAWGTRENYGYTF

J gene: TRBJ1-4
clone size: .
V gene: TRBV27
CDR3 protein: CASSLVQAGVANEKLFF

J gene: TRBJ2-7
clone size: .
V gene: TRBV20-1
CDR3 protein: CSASGPGVSYEQYF

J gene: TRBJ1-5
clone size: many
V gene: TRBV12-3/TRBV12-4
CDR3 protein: CASSSSGGWGQPQHF

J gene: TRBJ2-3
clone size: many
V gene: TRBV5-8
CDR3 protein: CASSPETGVADTQYF

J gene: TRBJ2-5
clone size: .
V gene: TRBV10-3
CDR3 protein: CAISRDSNYQETQYF

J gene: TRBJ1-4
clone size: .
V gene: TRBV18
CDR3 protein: CASSPRRVDNEKLFF

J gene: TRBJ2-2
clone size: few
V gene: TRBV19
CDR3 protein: CASGARTEGELFF

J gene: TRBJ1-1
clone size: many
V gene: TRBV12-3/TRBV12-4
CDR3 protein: CASSLDTEAFF

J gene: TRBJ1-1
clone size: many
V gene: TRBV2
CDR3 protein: CAKSGPGLNTEAFF

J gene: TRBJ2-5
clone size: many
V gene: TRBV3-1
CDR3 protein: CASRLAGGQETQYF

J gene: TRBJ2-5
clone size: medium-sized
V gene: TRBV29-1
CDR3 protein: CSADRLEETQYF

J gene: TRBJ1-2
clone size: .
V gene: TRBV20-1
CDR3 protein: CSARGRANYGYTF

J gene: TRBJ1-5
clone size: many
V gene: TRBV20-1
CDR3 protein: CSARSVRGEGNQPQHF

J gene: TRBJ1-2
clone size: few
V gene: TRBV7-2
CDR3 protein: CASSLAYAYTF

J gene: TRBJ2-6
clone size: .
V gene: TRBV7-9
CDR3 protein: CASSLWEDGEAF

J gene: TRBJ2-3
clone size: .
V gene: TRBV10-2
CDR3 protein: CASSQQTADTQYF

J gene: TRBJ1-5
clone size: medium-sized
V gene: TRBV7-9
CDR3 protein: CASSLEVSQPQHF

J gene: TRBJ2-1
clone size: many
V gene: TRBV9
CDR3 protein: CASSARIGLAGRDEQFF

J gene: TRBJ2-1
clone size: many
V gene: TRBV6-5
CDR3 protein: CASSYSRASGSNEQFF

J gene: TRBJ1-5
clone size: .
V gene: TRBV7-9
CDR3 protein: CASSLLEGQPQHF

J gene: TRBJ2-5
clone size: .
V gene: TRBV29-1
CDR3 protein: CSVSPGTGDTPKLTQYF

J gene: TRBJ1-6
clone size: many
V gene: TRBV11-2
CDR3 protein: CASSRRSGRQGGNSPLHF

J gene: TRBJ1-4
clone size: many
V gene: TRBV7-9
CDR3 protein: CASSSPTPGLNEKLFF

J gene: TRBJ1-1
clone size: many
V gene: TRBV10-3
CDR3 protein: CAIRDQGGNTEAFF

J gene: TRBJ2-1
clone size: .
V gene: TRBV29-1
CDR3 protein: CSGTSGRGNEQFF

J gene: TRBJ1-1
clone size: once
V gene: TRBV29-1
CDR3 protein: CSDLNEAFF

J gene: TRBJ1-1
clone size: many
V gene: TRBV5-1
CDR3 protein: CASSLQGGNTEAFF

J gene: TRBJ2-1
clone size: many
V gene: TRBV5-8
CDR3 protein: CASSLVGNRSYNEQFF

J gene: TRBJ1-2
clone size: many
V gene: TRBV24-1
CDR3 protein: CATSDSHPGVGYGYTF

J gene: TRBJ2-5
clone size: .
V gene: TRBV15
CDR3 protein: CATSSRQGAETQYF

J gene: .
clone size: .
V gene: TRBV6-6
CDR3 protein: CASGGTSGGSNYNEQYF

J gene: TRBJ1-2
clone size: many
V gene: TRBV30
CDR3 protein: CAWSRGGNYGYTF